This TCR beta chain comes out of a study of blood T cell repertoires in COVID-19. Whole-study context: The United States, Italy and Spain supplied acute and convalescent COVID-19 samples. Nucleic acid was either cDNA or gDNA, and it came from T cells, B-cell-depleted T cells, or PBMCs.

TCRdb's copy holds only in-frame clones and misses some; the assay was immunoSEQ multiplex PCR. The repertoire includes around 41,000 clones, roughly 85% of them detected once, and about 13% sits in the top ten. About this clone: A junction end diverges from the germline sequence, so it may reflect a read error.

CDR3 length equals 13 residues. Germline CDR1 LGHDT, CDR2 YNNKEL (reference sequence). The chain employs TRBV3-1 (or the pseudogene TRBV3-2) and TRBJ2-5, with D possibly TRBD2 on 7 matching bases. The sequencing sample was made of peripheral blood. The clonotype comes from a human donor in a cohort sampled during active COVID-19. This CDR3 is CASSQDRGGLLNF. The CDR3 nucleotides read TGTGCCAGCAGCCAAGATAGGGGGGGACTACTGAACTTC.